This T cell receptor (beta chain) was documented in a study of control samples from healthy donors and cancer patients. The germline V and J ends were trimmed by 4 bases and 0 bases, with 3 bases remaining between them. CDR3 length equals 13 residues. The germline CDR1 and CDR2 sequences are WNHNN and SYGVQD (reference sequence). The method was immunoSEQ multiplex PCR; TCRdb's version includes in-frame clones alone and lacks a portion of them. Of about 92,000 clones in the sample, roughly 78% were seen once. This clone was found a few times. The chain has TRBV10-1 and TRBJ1-4; no clear D gene. The clonotype originates from a woman aged 55-69 years in good health. The material sequenced was blood. Written as DNA, the CDR3 is TGCGCCAGCAGTGCCTCAACTAATGAAAAACTGTTTTTT. Its translation is CASSASTNEKLFF.